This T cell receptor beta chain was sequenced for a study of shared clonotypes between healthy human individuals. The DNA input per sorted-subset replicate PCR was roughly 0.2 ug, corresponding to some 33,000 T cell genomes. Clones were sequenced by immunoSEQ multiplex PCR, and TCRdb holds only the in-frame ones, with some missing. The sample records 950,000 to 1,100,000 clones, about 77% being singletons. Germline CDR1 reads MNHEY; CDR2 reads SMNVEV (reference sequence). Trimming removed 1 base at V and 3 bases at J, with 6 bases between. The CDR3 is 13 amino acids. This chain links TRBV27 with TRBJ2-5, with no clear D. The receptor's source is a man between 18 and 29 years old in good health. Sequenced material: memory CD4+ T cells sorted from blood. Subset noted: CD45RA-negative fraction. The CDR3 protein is CASSLWQKETQYF. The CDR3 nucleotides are TGTGCCAGCAGTTTATGGCAGAAAGAGACCCAGTACTTC.